These 25 T cell receptor beta chains came from one sample sequenced in a study of cytomegalovirus exposure and HLA in healthy donors. This PCR relied on a set of 60 Vbeta primers and 13 Jbeta primers. Clones were sequenced by immunoSEQ multiplex PCR, and TCRdb holds only the in-frame ones, with some missing. The table includes some 140,000 clones, 65% to 80% detected once. The source material was PBMCs. These TCRs come from a woman in her forties in good health and CMV-seronegative.

This clone is medium-sized within its sample. The CDR3 bases are TGTGCCAGCACCCCATTAGCGGGAGGCAATGAGCAGTTCTTC. Amino acid sequence: CASTPLAGGNEQFF. The rearrangement links TRBV6-1 to TRBJ2-1, with 10 bases matching TRBD2. The V and J ends lost 7 bases and 6 bases, in that order; junction bases with no gene match: 6. Germline-derived CDR1 and CDR2 are MNHNS and SASEGT. The CDR3 spans 14 residues.

The gene calls are TRBV6-5 and TRBJ1-4; possible D gene TRBD1, 5 bases. Deletions cut 2 bases from V and 7 bases from J, with 8 bases between. Germline CDR1 and CDR2: MNHEY and SVGAGI. The CDR3 spans 13 residues. This chain's CDR3 is CASSYRGAEKLFF. The CDR3, as DNA: TGTGCCAGCAGTTACAGGGGTGCTGAAAAACTGTTTTTT.

V is TRBV11-2 and J is TRBJ2-3; D may be TRBD1 (5 bases). Trimming pared 5 bases from V and 2 bases from J, leaving 14 bases between. The CDR3 is 15 residues long. CDR1 is SGHAT, CDR2 FQNNGV, per germline. CDR3 in amino acids: CASSPGIGATDTQYF. The CDR3 DNA reads TGTGCCAGCAGCCCTGGGATAGGGGCCACAGATACGCAGTATTTT. Based on the CDR3 plus reference TRBV11-2 and TRBJ2-3, the full variable domain is EAGVAQSPRYKIIEKRQSVAFWCNPISGHATLYWYQQILGQGPKLLIQFQNNGVVDDSQLPKDRFSAERLKGVDSTLKIQPAKLEDSAVYLCASSPGIGATDTQYFGPGTRLTVL.

This clone showed up just once. V usage is TRBV9 and J usage is TRBJ1-1, with TRBD1 matching over 12 bases. The CDR3 spans 15 residues. CDR1 is SGDLS and CDR2 is YYNGEE in the germline V gene. Losses at the gene ends were 2 bases for V and 7 bases for J; bases not matched to a gene: 6. CDR3 in DNA: TGTGCCAGCAGCGTGATGGGACAGGGGGCCGGTGAAGCTTTCTTT. Amino acid sequence: CASSVMGQGAGEAFF.

The chain combines TRBV30 with TRBJ1-2; D might be TRBD1 (6 bases). The CDR3 is 13 amino acids. Between the trimmed V and J ends, which lost 3 bases and 1 base, there was a span of 9 bases. The germline V gene has CDR1 GTSNPN and CDR2 SVGIG (reference sequence). The CDR3 DNA follows: TGTGCCTGGAGCCCCAGGGGTAACTATGGCTACACCTTC. The encoded protein is CAWSPRGNYGYTF.

This chain connects TRBV6-4 to TRBJ2-7, with TRBD2 matching 11 bases. The junction had 12 bases not matched to a gene; V was cut back by 0 bases and J by 2 bases. The CDR3 extends over 19 amino acids. Germline CDR1 and CDR2: MRHNA and SNTAGT. CDR3 sequence: CASSDSSGRAAGPTYEQYF. Written as DNA, the CDR3 is TGTGCCAGCAGTGACTCTAGCGGGAGGGCCGCGGGACCGACCTACGAGCAGTACTTC.

The gene calls are TRBV10-2 and TRBJ1-1, with a tentative D call TRBD1 (5 bases). Germline V gene data show CDR1 as WSHSY and CDR2 as SAAADI. This CDR3 spans 10 amino acids. Deletions cut 7 bases from V and 11 bases from J, with 11 bases between. Here the CDR3 reads CASKPYRAFF. The CDR3 region has the DNA TGCGCCAGCAAACCCTACAGGGCTTTCTTT.

DNA of the CDR3: TGCGCCAGCAGCTTGGGGGAGAGCACAGATACGCAGTATTTT. Amino acids: CASSLGESTDTQYF. The chain joins TRBV5-1 to TRBJ2-3; weak D call: TRBD2 (5 bases). Germline CDR1 is SGHRS and CDR2 is YFSETQ. The CDR3 extends over 14 amino acids. V was clipped by 0 bases and J by 0 bases, with 5 bases between them.

The chain recombines TRBV7-8 with TRBJ1-6; D unresolved. Germline CDR1 SGHVS, CDR2 FQNEAQ. Deletions cut 1 base from V and 7 bases from J, with 11 bases between. This CDR3 has 15 residues. The CDR3 DNA is TGTGCCAGCAGCTTAGTAGATGGGAGGAATTCACCCCTCCACTTT. Its protein product is CASSLVDGRNSPLHF.

This chain uses TRBV5-1 with TRBJ2-3; no clear D. The CDR3 covers 16 residues. Trimming removed 0 bases at V and 2 bases at J, with 13 bases between. Per germline, CDR1 SGHRS and CDR2 YFSETQ. In DNA, the CDR3 is TGCGCCAGCAGCTTGGGGCGGAGCACGTCCACAGATACGCAGTATTTT. This translates into CASSLGRSTSTDTQYF. The full variable domain, with the rest looked up from reference TRBV5-1 and TRBJ2-3, is KAGVTQTPRYLIKTRGQQVTLSCSPISGHRSVSWYQQTPGQGLQFLFEYFSETQRNKGNFPGRFSGRQFSNSRSEMNVSTLELGDSALYLCASSLGRSTSTDTQYFGPGTRLTVL.

V gene TRBV5-1 combines with J gene TRBJ1-2, with 7 bases lining up with TRBD1. V was clipped by 4 bases and J by 2 bases; unmatched bases: 5. CDR3 length: 14 amino acids. Germline V gene data show CDR1 as SGHRS and CDR2 as YFSETQ. CDR3 sequence reads: CASSQIQGNYGYTF. The CDR3 nucleotides read TGCGCCAGCAGCCAGATACAGGGGAACTATGGCTACACCTTC.

The table lists this clone with a count of one. The rearrangement links TRBV5-1 to TRBJ2-3, with TRBD1 identical over 8 bases. CDR1 SGHRS and CDR2 YFSETQ come from the germline V gene. The CDR3 is 14 amino acids. Unmatched junction bases numbered 2, after V lost 4 bases and J lost 1 base. The CDR3 sequence is CASSKGQGTDTQYF. The CDR3 DNA reads as TGCGCCAGCAGCAAGGGACAGGGCACAGATACGCAGTATTTT.

This rearrangement joins TRBV2 to TRBJ1-1, with 12 bases lining up with TRBD1. The CDR3 has 14 residues. Germline trimming cut 8 bases from V and 9 bases from J; bases unmatched to any gene: 10. CDR1 is SNHLY, CDR2 FYNNEI, per germline. CDR3 sequence: CASGSGQGAAQAFF. CDR3 coding DNA: TGTGCCAGCGGGTCGGGACAGGGGGCCGCCCAAGCTTTCTTT.

This clone was counted once. The V gene is TRBV5-4, the J gene TRBJ2-3; D gene unclear. V shed 0 bases and J shed 3 bases, with 8 bases lying between them. Germline V gene lookup returns CDR1 SGHNT and CDR2 YYREEE (reference sequence). The CDR3 contains 14 residues. The CDR3 region has the DNA TGTGCCAGCAGCTTGGGGGCCAGGACAGATACGCAGTATTTT. Protein product: CASSLGARTDTQYF.

This chain uses TRBV5-1 with TRBJ1-2; tentative D call: TRBD1 (6 bases). The germline V and J ends were trimmed by 2 bases and 6 bases, with 11 bases remaining between them. This CDR3 is 13 amino acids long. Germline V lookup: CDR1 SGHRS, CDR2 YFSETQ. CDR3 DNA: TGCGCCAGCAGCTTAAGTCAGGGGAATGGCTACACCTTC. Protein product: CASSLSQGNGYTF.

J is TRBJ1-3 and V is TRBV19; D ambiguous. Trimming took off 4 bases at V and 3 bases at J, with 10 bases between the two ends. Germline V lookup: CDR1 LNHDA, CDR2 SQIVND (reference sequence). The CDR3 is made up of 14 amino acids. The CDR3 protein is CASSTAGGGNTIYF. Written as DNA, the CDR3 is TGTGCCAGTAGTACCGCGGGCGGTGGAAACACCATATATTTT. Looking up the rest from reference TRBV19 and TRBJ1-3 gives the full variable domain: DGGITQSPKYLFRKEGQNVTLSCEQNLNHDAMYWYRQDPGQGLRLIYYSQIVNDFQKGDIAEGYSVSREKKESFPLTVTSAQKNPTAFYLCASSTAGGGNTIYFGEGSWLTVV.

The chain is built from TRBV5-6 and TRBJ2-7, with 9 bases that match TRBD1. CDR1 SGHDT and CDR2 YYEEEE come from the germline V gene. The CDR3 is 13 amino acids. Losses at the gene ends were 2 bases for V and 6 bases for J; bases not matched to a gene: 3. In nucleotides, the CDR3 is TGTGCCAGCAGCTTATTGGACAGGGGCGAGCAGTACTTC. Residues: CASSLLDRGEQYF.

The chain uses TRBV7-9 and TRBJ1-2, with D maybe TRBD1 (6 bases). This CDR3 is 15 amino acids long. Per germline, CDR1 SEHNR and CDR2 FQNEAQ (reference sequence). Trimming cost V 0 bases and J 4 bases, with 12 bases left between them. As DNA, the CDR3 is TGTGCCAGCAGCTTAGCGAACAGGGCTAGCTATGGCTACACCTTC. The encoded protein is CASSLANRASYGYTF.

The rearrangement joins TRBV11-2 to TRBJ2-7; D uncertain. The CDR3 is 15 amino acids. Looked up from germline, CDR1 is SGHAT and CDR2 is FQNNGV. Trimming removed 1 base at V and 3 bases at J, with 13 bases between. The CDR3 sequence: CASSLVNRPNYEQYF. The CDR3 DNA is TGTGCCAGCAGCTTAGTTAACAGACCCAACTACGAGCAGTACTTC.

In regard to this clone: This sample includes further DNA sequences coding for the same CDR3. The chain combines TRBV14 with TRBJ2-7; D is possibly TRBD1 (5 bases). Trimming stripped 0 bases from V and 0 bases from J, with 15 bases between. The CDR3 runs 17 residues. Germline lookup yields CDR1 SGHDN and CDR2 FVKESK. In DNA form, the CDR3 reads TGTGCCAGCAGCCAAGATCTTTCACCAGGGTACTCCTACGAGCAGTACTTC. Translating it yields CASSQDLSPGYSYEQYF.

The chain carries TRBV28 and TRBJ2-5, with D hard to call. CDR1 is MDHEN, CDR2 SYDVKM, per germline. The CDR3 is 13 residues long. Trimming stripped 8 bases from V and 5 bases from J, with 15 bases between. CDR3 nucleotide sequence: TGTGCCAGCTCCCGAGGAGCTCCTGAGACCCAGTACTTC. Translation gives CASSRGAPETQYF.

The gene calls are TRBV10-3 and TRBJ2-7; a possible D gene is TRBD2 (5 bases). The CDR3 loop spans 14 amino acids. Trimming pared 4 bases from V and 4 bases from J, leaving 14 bases between. Germline loops: CDR1 ENHRY, CDR2 SYGVKD. The CDR3 reads CAISGGAGSYEQYF. The CDR3 bases are TGTGCCATCAGTGGGGGAGCCGGATCGTACGAGCAGTACTTC.

The chain joins TRBV7-8 to TRBJ1-6, with 9 bases that match TRBD1. Germline CDR1 reads SGHVS; CDR2 reads FQNEAQ. V lost 1 base, J lost 0 bases, and 10 bases stayed unmatched. The CDR3 sequence is 20 residues long. The CDR3 protein is CASSLVTTGGLSSYNSPLHF. The CDR3 bases are TGTGCCAGCAGCTTAGTCACGACAGGGGGGCTGAGCTCCTATAATTCACCCCTCCACTTT.

This clone has more than one count but fewer than ten. The rearrangement joins TRBV5-1 to TRBJ2-5, with a tentative D call TRBD2 (5 bases). CDR3 length equals 15 residues. V lost 2 bases and J lost 5, with 16 bases in between. The germline V gene has CDR1 SGHRS and CDR2 YFSETQ. The CDR3 DNA sequence: TGCGCCAGCAGCTTAGACTCGCCGGGGAAGGAGACCCAGTACTTC. This encodes CASSLDSPGKETQYF.

The rearrangement uses TRBV19 and TRBJ1-2, with D perhaps TRBD1 (5 bases). Trimming removed 3 bases at V and 3 bases at J, with 14 bases between. Germline CDR1 LNHDA, CDR2 SQIVND (reference sequence). There are 15 residues in the CDR3. CDR3 loop: CASSIQGYPDYGYTF. The CDR3 DNA reads as TGTGCCAGTAGTATTCAGGGTTACCCGGACTATGGCTACACCTTC.